The 17 T cell receptor beta chains below come from one sample, sequenced in a study of T cell changes during pregnancy in multiple sclerosis. Produced via immunoSEQ multiplex PCR; TCRdb's table is partial and in-frame only. Among 33,000 or so clones listed, roughly 92% were seen once. Sequences were derived from CD4+ T cells from peripheral blood mononuclear cells, sampled in the third trimester of pregnancy. The receptors come from a female donor in good health, enrolled as a control in a pregnancy study.

This clone occurred once. This chain joins TRBV7-2 and TRBJ1-2; no clear D gene. The CDR3 totals 16 residues. The germline CDR1 and CDR2 sequences are SGHTA and FQGNSA. V was shortened by 4 bases and J by 7 bases, with 22 bases between the two germline ends. The CDR3 DNA reads TGTGCCAGCAGCTGGGTAGGGCTTACAAGGGAGGGTGGCTACACCTTC. Protein sequence: CASSWVGLTREGGYTF. Using reference TRBV7-2 and TRBJ1-2 for the parts outside the CDR3, the full variable domain is GAGVSQSPSNKVTEKGKDVELRCDPISGHTALYWYRQSLGQGLEFLIYFQGNSAPDKSGLPSDRFSAERTGGSVSTLTIQRTQQEDSAVYLCASSWVGLTREGGYTFGSGTRLTVV.

V and J are TRBV30 and TRBJ1-2, with no clear D. There are 14 residues in the CDR3. Germline CDR1 GTSNPN, CDR2 SVGIG (reference sequence). With 2 bases removed from V and 1 base from J, the gap between germline ends came to 11 bases. In DNA form, the CDR3 reads TGTGCCTGGAGTCCATCACACAGTAACTATGGCTACACCTTC. The encoded protein is CAWSPSHSNYGYTF.

The chain combines TRBV7-2 with TRBJ1-6; no firm D call. From germline, CDR1 is SGHTA and CDR2 FQGNSA. Trimming removed 3 bases from V and 9 bases from J, with 6 bases in between. CDR3 size: 12 residues. The CDR3 DNA sequence: TGTGCCAGCAGCTTTAACGGTTCACCCCTCCACTTT. The encoded protein is CASSFNGSPLHF.

The chain combines TRBV9 with TRBJ1-6; the D gene is possibly TRBD1 (6 bases). Per germline, CDR1 SGDLS and CDR2 YYNGEE. Trimming pared 0 bases from V and 8 bases from J, leaving 15 bases between. The CDR3 sequence is 16 residues long. The CDR3 is CASSVEGGATDSPLHF. CDR3 nucleotides: TGTGCCAGCAGCGTAGAAGGGGGAGCAACTGATTCACCCCTCCACTTT. The full variable domain, in which reference TRBV9 and TRBJ1-6 provide the parts outside the CDR3, is DSGVTQTPKHLITATGQRVTLRCSPRSGDLSVYWYQQSLDQGLQFLIQYYNGEERAKGNILERFSAQQFPDLHSELNLSSLELGDSALYFCASSVEGGATDSPLHFGNGTRLTVT.

The chain couples TRBV11-3 to TRBJ2-3; TRBD1 matches at 7 bases. The CDR3 covers 15 residues. Trimming cost V 5 bases and J 0 bases; bases outside gene matches: 5. Germline V gives CDR1 SGHNT, CDR2 YENEEA. In nucleotides, the CDR3 is TGTGCCAGCAGCCCAGGGACAGCTAGCACAGATACGCAGTATTTT. It yields the protein CASSPGTASTDTQYF.

The V call is TRBV5-8, the J call TRBJ2-2; tentatively, D is TRBD2 (6 bases). Looked up from germline, CDR1 is SGHTS and CDR2 is YDEGEE. Deletions cut 2 bases from V and 4 bases from J, with 21 bases between. CDR3 size: 18 residues. CDR3 amino acids: CASSFRRAGPQATGELFF. CDR3 coding DNA: TGTGCCAGCAGCTTCAGGCGGGCGGGACCACAGGCCACCGGGGAGCTGTTTTTT.

The CDR3 DNA is TGTGCCAGCACCGACGGAGCGAGGGGGAACACCATATATTTT. Translation gives CASTDGARGNTIYF. The chain has TRBV6-1 and TRBJ1-3, with D possibly TRBD1 on 6 matching bases. Looked up from germline, CDR1 is MNHNS and CDR2 is SASEGT. V dropped 7 bases and J dropped 7 bases, with 17 bases sitting between them. The CDR3 spans 14 residues.

The gene calls are TRBV4-1 and TRBJ1-5; D is uncertain. The CDR3 is 15 amino acids. From germline, CDR1 is MGHRA and CDR2 YSYEKL. V was clipped by 1 base and J by 4 bases, with 11 bases between them. For the CDR3, the DNA is TGCGCCAGCAGCCAAGTTCATGAAGCGAATCAGCCCCAGCATTTT. Amino acid sequence: CASSQVHEANQPQHF.

The chain is built from TRBV5-8 and TRBJ1-2; no definite D call. Germline loops: CDR1 SGHTS, CDR2 YDEGEE. The CDR3 is 11 residues long. V was trimmed by 5 bases and J by 10 bases, leaving 12 bases between them. The DNA for the CDR3 is TGTGCCAGCAGTGCGTCTCGGTCCTACACCTTC. It specifies CASSASRSYTF.

The V call is TRBV30, the J call TRBJ2-3, with 8 bases aligning to TRBD2. The ends lost 8 bases at V and 3 bases at J; junction bases unmatched: 7. CDR1 GTSNPN and CDR2 SVGIG come from the germline V gene (reference sequence). The CDR3 is 13 residues long. The CDR3 DNA reads as TGTGCCCGCGGGACTAGTGGGACAGATACGCAGTATTTT. Amino acid sequence: CARGTSGTDTQYF.

The CDR3 DNA follows: TGTGCCAGCAGCTTAACCGGGACAGGGGCGAACACCGGGGAGCTGTTTTTT. It encodes CASSLTGTGANTGELFF. The J gene is TRBJ2-2, the V gene TRBV7-3, with 10 positions matching TRBD1. The J segment lost 0 bases and the V segment lost 0 bases, leaving 1 base of the junction unmatched. Germline values: CDR1 SGHTA, CDR2 FQGTGA. The length of the CDR3 is 17 residues. Full variable domain (outside the CDR3, taken from reference TRBV7-3 and TRBJ2-2): GAGVSQTPSNKVTEKGKYVELRCDPISGHTALYWYRQSLGQGPEFLIYFQGTGAADDSGLPNDRFFAVRPEGSVSTLKIQRTERGDSAVYLCASSLTGTGANTGELFFGEGSRLTVL.

The chain is built from TRBV11-1 and TRBJ2-7, with D possibly TRBD2 on 5 matching bases. This CDR3 spans 15 amino acids. With 5 bases removed from V and 1 base from J, the gap between germline ends came to 15 bases. In germline, CDR1 is SGHAT, CDR2 FQDESV (reference sequence). The CDR3 bases are TGTGCCAGCAGCCCTCGGAGGACGACGTCCTACGAGCAGTACTTC. This codes for CASSPRRTTSYEQYF.

The chain has TRBV11-2 and TRBJ2-3; 7 nucleotides align to TRBD1. The CDR3 covers 11 residues. V shed 1 base and J 14 bases; nucleotides not matched to a gene: 3. Germline CDR1 is SGHAT and CDR2 is FQNNGV. The CDR3: CASSLGDRTYF. For the CDR3, the DNA is TGTGCCAGCAGCTTAGGGGACAGAACGTATTTT.

The V gene is TRBV5-1, the J gene TRBJ2-5; TRBD2 agrees at 8 bases. CDR3 length: 15 residues. Trimming cost V 0 bases and J 2 bases; bases outside gene matches: 3. CDR1 is SGHRS, CDR2 YFSETQ, per germline. The CDR3 nucleotides are TGCGCCAGCAGCTTGGTGGCGGGGGGTCAAGAGACCCAGTACTTC. It specifies CASSLVAGGQETQYF.

The V gene is TRBV6-6, the J gene TRBJ2-5; possible D gene TRBD1, 6 bases. Germline V gene sequence: CDR1 MNHNY, CDR2 SVGAGI (reference sequence). V was shortened by 7 bases and J by 5 bases, with 20 bases between the two germline ends. This CDR3 is 15 amino acids long. The CDR3 loop is CASTRDTPKWETQYF. CDR3 nucleotide sequence: TGTGCCAGCACCCGGGACACCCCGAAGTGGGAGACCCAGTACTTC.

The chain couples TRBV7-3 to TRBJ2-1; 7 bases agree with TRBD2. CDR1 is SGHTA, CDR2 FQGTGA, per germline. V dropped 2 bases and J dropped 5; count of bases not matched to a gene: 3. CDR3 length equals 14 residues. The CDR3 nucleotides read TGTGCCAGCAGCTTAGCGGGGGTGAACAATGAGCAGTTCTTC. It codes for CASSLAGVNNEQFF.

J is TRBJ1-2 and V is TRBV28; D call uncertain. Deletions cut 4 bases from V and 8 bases from J, with 14 bases between. Germline CDR1 MDHEN, CDR2 SYDVKM. The CDR3 is made up of 13 amino acids. In DNA, the CDR3 is TGTGCCAGCAGTTCCTTCCTAGGCGCGGGCTACACCTTC. It translates to CASSSFLGAGYTF.